This T cell receptor beta chain comes out of a study of cytomegalovirus exposure and HLA in healthy donors. Across the whole study: Clustering assigned about 80% of the 350 to 400 genotyped donors to the Caucasian-associated ancestry cluster.

A multiplex PCR was run with 60 Vbeta primers and 13 Jbeta primers. Sequencing was performed with immunoSEQ multiplex PCR; in TCRdb, only in-frame clones are kept and a portion is missing. The sample has 100,000 or so clones, roughly 84% seen once. In the case of this clone: What it recognizes is unknown.

The germline CDR1 and CDR2 sequences are WNHNN and SYGVQD (reference sequence). Trimming took off 0 bases at V and 6 bases at J, with 9 bases between the two ends. The CDR3 contains 13 residues. General study results and limits: The productive fraction for most TCR beta V segments was about 87% or about 30% in an earlier analysis.

The sample consisted of PBMCs. The chain uses TRBV10-1 and TRBJ2-7, with D perhaps matching TRBD2 (5 bases). The TCR comes from a man aged 18 to 30 in good health and CMV-seronegative. The CDR3 here is CASSESGGPEQYF. In DNA form, the CDR3 reads TGCGCCAGCAGTGAGTCTGGAGGACCCGAGCAGTACTTC.